This T cell receptor beta chain was retrieved from a study of cytomegalovirus exposure and HLA in healthy donors. About this clone: The antigen is undetermined.

Study conclusions and caveats: Donors belonging to an Asian-associated ancestry cluster reportedly showed fewer N-insertions in productive TCRs than the 666-donor mean, according to what a later analysis found. With further analysis later on, most CMV-associated TCR beta chains appeared HLA-restricted. When analyzed later, a missense DCLRE1C variant was found to be linked to TCR beta V- and J-gene trimming.

PCR involved 60 Vbeta and 13 Jbeta primers. This table comes from immunoSEQ multiplex PCR, and its TCRdb copy is limited to in-frame clones, with some not included. The repertoire has 150,000 to 200,000 clones, roughly nine tenths of them found once; the top ten carry more than 0.2%. Germline CDR1 SGHRS, CDR2 YFSETQ. Between the trimmed V and J ends, which lost 0 bases and 8 bases, there was a span of 11 bases. The CDR3 is made up of 14 amino acids. This TCR was sampled from a girl under two years old in good health and CMV-seronegative. Material: PBMCs. This rearrangement joins TRBV5-1 to TRBJ1-4; TRBD1 is a possible D gene (6 bases). CDR3: CASSLGTAQEKLFF. CDR3 sequence (DNA): TGCGCCAGCAGCTTGGGGACAGCACAAGAAAAACTGTTTTTT. Drawing the rest from reference TRBV5-1 and TRBJ1-4, the complete variable domain is KAGVTQTPRYLIKTRGQQVTLSCSPISGHRSVSWYQQTPGQGLQFLFEYFSETQRNKGNFPGRFSGRQFSNSRSEMNVSTLELGDSALYLCASSLGTAQEKLFFGSGTQLSVL.